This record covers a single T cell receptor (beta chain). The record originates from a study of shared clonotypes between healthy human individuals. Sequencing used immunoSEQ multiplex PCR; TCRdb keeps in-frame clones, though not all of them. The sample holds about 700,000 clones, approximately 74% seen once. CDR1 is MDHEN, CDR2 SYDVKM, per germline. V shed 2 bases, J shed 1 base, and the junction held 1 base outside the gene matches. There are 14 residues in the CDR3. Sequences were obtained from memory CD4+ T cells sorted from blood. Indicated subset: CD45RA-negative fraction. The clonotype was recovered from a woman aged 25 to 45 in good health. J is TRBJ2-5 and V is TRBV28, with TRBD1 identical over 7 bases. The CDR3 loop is CASSLRDSQETQYF. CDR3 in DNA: TGTGCCAGCAGTTTAAGGGACAGCCAAGAGACCCAGTACTTC.